The next 6 T cell receptor beta chains were all read from a single sample in a study of identical twins' blood T cells. TCRdb reprocessed the 5' RACE reads with MiXCR, giving one entry per CDR3 protein. The sample yields 350,000 to 450,000 distinct CDR3 sequences, about 28% seen once. The sequencing sample was made of PBMCs. These receptors were collected from a woman aged 18 to 55 in good health.

The V call is TRBV2, the J call TRBJ2-5, with D perhaps assigned TRBD1 or TRBD2 (5 bases each). The CDR3 consists of 14 residues. Looked up from germline, CDR1 is SNHLY and CDR2 is FYNNEI. Trimming removed 3 bases from V and 4 bases from J, with 12 bases in between. The CDR3 nucleotides are TGTGCCAGCAGTGACGCCGCAGGGAGAGAGACCCAGTACTTC. The encoded protein is CASSDAAGRETQYF.

The chain carries TRBV6-2 or TRBV6-3 and TRBJ2-7; 9 bases are a match to TRBD1. CDR3 size: 15 residues. With V trimmed by 4 bases and J by 5 bases, 9 bases remained unmatched. Germline V lookup: CDR1 MNHEY, CDR2 SVGEGT. The CDR3 coding sequence is TGTGCCAGCAGTTCCTCCTGGGGACAGGGTGACGAGCAGTACTTC. Translation gives CASSSSWGQGDEQYF.

This rearrangement joins TRBV20-1 to TRBJ2-3, with 9 bases identical to TRBD2. With V trimmed by 3 bases and J by 0 bases, 7 bases remained unmatched. Germline V CDR1 and CDR2: DFQATT, SNEGSKA (reference sequence). The CDR3 covers 16 residues. The CDR3, as DNA: TGCAGTGCTAGCCCAAGACTAGCGGTTAGCACAGATACGCAGTATTTT. Its protein product is CSASPRLAVSTDTQYF.

The chain uses TRBV7-8 and TRBJ2-3; 11 nucleotides align to TRBD2. V lost 3 bases, J lost 6 bases, and 11 bases stayed unmatched. Germline-derived CDR1 and CDR2 are SGHVS and FQNEAQ. The CDR3 has 17 amino acids. The CDR3 is CASSFGLTSGIPDTQYF. CDR3 DNA: TGTGCCAGCAGCTTCGGTTTGACTAGCGGGATTCCCGATACGCAGTATTTT.

As concerns this clonotype: No DNA is shown, since the ends of the CDR3 on it are uncertain; the CDR3 is the one TCRdb lists. This rearrangement joins TRBV10-3 to TRBJ1-1; the table's D call, TRBD1, was not checked against the DNA. The length of the CDR3 is 15 amino acids, counting both ends. The germline gives CDR1 ENHRY, CDR2 SYGVKD. The CDR3 spells CAISSVGQGNTEAVF.

About this clonotype: Given a much more abundant clone one base away, this may be a read error. The rearrangement links TRBV14 to TRBJ1-1, with a tentative D call TRBD1 (5 bases). The CDR3 runs 15 residues. The V and J ends lost 1 base and 13 bases respectively, with 22 bases between them. Germline V gene data show CDR1 as SGHDN and CDR2 as FVKESK. The CDR3 DNA reads as TGTGCCAGCAGCCAAGGCTCACGGGCGATTCGAGGGGTTTTCTTT. Residues: CASSQGSRAIRGVFF.